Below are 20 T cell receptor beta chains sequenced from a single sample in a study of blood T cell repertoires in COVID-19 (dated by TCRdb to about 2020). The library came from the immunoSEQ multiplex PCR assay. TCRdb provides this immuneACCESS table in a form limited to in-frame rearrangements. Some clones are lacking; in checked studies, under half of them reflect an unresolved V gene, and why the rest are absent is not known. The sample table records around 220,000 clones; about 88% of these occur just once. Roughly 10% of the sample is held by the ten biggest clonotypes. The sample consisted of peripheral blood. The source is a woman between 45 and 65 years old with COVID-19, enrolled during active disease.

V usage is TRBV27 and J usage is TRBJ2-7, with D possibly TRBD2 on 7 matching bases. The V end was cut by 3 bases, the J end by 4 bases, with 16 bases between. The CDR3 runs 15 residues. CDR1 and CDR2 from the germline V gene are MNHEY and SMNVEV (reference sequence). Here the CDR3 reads CASSFGGGLLYEQYF. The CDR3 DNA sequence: TGTGCCAGCAGTTTTGGCGGGGGCCTTCTGTACGAGCAGTACTTC.

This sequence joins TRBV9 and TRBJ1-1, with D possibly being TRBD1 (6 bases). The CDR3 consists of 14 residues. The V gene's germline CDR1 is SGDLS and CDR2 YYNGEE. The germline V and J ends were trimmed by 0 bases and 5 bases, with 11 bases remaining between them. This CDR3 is CASSVGGGQTEAFF. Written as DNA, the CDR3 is TGTGCCAGCAGCGTAGGCGGGGGGCAGACTGAAGCTTTCTTT.

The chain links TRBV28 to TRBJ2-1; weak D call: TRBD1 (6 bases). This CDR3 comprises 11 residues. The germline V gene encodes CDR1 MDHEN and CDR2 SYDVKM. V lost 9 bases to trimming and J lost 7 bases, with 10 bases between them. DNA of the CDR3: TGTGCCAGTGGCACAGGGAATGAGCAGTTCTTC. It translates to CASGTGNEQFF.

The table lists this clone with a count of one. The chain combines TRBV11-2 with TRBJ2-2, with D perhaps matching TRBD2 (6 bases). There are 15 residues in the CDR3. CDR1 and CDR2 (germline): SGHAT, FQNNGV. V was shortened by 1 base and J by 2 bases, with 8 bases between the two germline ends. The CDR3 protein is CASSLGGTNTGELFF. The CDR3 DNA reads TGTGCCAGCAGCTTAGGCGGGACTAACACCGGGGAGCTGTTTTTT.

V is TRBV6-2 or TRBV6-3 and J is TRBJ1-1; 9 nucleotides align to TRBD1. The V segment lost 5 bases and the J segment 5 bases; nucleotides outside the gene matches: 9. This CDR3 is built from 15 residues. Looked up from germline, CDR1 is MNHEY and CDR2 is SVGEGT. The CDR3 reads CASSLEQGAWTEAFF. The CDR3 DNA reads TGTGCCAGCAGTCTCGAACAGGGGGCTTGGACTGAAGCTTTCTTT.

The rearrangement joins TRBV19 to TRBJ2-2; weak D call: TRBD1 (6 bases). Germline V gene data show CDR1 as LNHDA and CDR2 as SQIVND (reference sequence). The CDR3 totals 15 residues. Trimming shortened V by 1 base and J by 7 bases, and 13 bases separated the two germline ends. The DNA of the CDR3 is TGTGCCAGTAGTATAGCCAGGGGATTCAGCGGGGAGCTGTTTTTT. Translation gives CASSIARGFSGELFF.

The CDR3 sequence is CASSPRRGGTYNEQFF. The CDR3 nucleotides are TGTGCCAGCAGTCCAAGACGGGGGGGAACGTACAATGAGCAGTTCTTC. This chain links TRBV7-3 with TRBJ2-1; 8 nucleotides agree with TRBD2. Germline V gene data show CDR1 as SGHTA and CDR2 as FQGTGA. V shed 6 bases, J shed 4 bases, and the junction held 11 bases outside the gene matches. This CDR3 is built from 16 residues.

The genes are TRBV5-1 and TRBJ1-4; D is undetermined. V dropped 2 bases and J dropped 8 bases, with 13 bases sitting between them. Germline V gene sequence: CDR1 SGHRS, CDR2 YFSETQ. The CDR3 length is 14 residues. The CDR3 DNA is TGCGCCAGCAGCTTCAACGGGGAAGGGGAAAAACTGTTTTTT. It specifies CASSFNGEGEKLFF.

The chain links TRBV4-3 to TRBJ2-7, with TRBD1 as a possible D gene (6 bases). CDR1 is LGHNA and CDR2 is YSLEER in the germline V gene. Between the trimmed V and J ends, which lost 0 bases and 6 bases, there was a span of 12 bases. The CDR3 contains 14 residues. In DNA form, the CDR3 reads TGCGCCAGCAGCCAAGACCGCTACAGGGCCGAGCAGTACTTC. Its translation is CASSQDRYRAEQYF.

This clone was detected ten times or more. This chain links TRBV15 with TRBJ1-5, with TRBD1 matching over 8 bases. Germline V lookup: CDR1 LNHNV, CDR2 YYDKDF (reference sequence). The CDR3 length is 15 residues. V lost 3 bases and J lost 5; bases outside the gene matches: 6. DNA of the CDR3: TGTGCCACCAGCAGGTCGACAGGGGAAGATCAGCCCCAGCATTTT. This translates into CATSRSTGEDQPQHF.

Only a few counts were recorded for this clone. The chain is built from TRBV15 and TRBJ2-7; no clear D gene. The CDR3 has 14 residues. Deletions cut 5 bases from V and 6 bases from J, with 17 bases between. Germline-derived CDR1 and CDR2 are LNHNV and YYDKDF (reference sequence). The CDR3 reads CATSRGSPGSEQYF. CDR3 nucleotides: TGTGCCACCAGCCGAGGTTCCCCCGGTTCCGAGCAGTACTTC.

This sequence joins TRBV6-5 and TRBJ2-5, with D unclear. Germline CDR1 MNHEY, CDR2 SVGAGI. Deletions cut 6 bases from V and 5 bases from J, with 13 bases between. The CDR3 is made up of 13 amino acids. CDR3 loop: CASSPSFEETQYF. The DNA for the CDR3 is TGTGCCAGCAGCCCCTCTTTCGAGGAGACCCAGTACTTC.

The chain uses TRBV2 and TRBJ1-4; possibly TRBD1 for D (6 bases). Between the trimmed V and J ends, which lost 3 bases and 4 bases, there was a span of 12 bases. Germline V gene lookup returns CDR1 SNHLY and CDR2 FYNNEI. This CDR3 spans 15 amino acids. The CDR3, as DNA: TGTGCCAGCAGTGAGGGGGGGGCGAATAATGAAAAACTGTTTTTT. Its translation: CASSEGGANNEKLFF.

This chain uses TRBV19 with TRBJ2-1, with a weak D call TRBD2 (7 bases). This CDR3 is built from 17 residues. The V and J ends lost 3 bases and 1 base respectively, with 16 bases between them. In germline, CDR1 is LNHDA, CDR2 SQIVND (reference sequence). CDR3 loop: CASSINDGGLSYNEQFF. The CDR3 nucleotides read TGTGCCAGTAGTATTAACGACGGGGGGCTTTCCTACAATGAGCAGTTCTTC.

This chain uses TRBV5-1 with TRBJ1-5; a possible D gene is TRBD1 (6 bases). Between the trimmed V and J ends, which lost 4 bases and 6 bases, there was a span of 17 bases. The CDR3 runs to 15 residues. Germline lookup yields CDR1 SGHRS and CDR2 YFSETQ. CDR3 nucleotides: TGCGCCAGCAGCCCGTGGGGGGGCCCGGGTCAGCCCCAGCATTTT. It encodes CASSPWGGPGQPQHF.

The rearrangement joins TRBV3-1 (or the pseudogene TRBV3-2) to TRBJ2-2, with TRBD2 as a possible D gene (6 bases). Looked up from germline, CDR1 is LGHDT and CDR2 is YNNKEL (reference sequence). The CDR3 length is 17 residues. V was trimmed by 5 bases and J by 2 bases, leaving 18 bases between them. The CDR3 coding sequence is TGTGCCAGCAGCAAAAGAAGTCTAGCGACCAACACCGGGGAGCTGTTTTTT. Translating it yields CASSKRSLATNTGELFF.

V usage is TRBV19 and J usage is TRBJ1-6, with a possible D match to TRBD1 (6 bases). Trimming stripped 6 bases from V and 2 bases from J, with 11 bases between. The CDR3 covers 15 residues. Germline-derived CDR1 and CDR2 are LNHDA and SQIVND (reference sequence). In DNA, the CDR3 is TGTGCCAGTAGACGGACAGCAACCTATAATTCACCCCTCCACTTT. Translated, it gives CASRRTATYNSPLHF.

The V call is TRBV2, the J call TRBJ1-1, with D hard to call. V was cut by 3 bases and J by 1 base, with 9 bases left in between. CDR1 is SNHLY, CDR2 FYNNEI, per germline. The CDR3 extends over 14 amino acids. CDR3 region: CASSEGSWNTEAFF. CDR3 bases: TGTGCCAGCAGTGAGGGCTCATGGAACACTGAAGCTTTCTTT.

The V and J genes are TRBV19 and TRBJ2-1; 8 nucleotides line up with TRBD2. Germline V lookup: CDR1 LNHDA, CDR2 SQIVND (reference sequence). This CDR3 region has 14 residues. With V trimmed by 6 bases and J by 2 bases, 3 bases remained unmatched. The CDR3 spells CASSPAGAYNEQFF. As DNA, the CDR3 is TGTGCCAGTAGCCCAGCGGGGGCCTACAATGAGCAGTTCTTC.

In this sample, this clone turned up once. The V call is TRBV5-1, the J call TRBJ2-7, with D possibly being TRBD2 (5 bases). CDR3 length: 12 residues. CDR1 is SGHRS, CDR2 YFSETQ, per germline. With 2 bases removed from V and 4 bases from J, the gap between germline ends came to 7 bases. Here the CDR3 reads CASSFEGYEQYF. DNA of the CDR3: TGCGCCAGCAGCTTTGAGGGATACGAGCAGTACTTC. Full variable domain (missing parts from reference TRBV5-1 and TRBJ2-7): KAGVTQTPRYLIKTRGQQVTLSCSPISGHRSVSWYQQTPGQGLQFLFEYFSETQRNKGNFPGRFSGRQFSNSRSEMNVSTLELGDSALYLCASSFEGYEQYFGPGTRLTVT.